The 27 T cell receptor beta chains listed next were all sequenced from one sample in a study of CD8 T cells in ankylosing spondylitis. One entry per CDR3 protein results from TCRdb running MiXCR on the 5' RACE reads. Among around 220,000 distinct CDR3 sequences listed, more than 9% were seen once. Sequenced material: blood, either unsorted or a sorted T cell fraction (not recorded which). These receptors came from a male donor with ankylosing spondylitis or in good health (not recorded which).

The table lists this clonotype with many counts. V is TRBV28 and J is TRBJ2-2; TRBD2 matches 12 bases. The germline CDR1 and CDR2 sequences are MDHEN and SYDVKM. Trimming removed 6 bases from V and 4 bases from J; junction bases left unmatched: 9. The CDR3 spans 17 residues. The CDR3 nucleotides read TGTGCCAGCAGCGGACTAGCGGGGACCATTGGCACCGGGGAGCTGTTTTTT. This encodes CASSGLAGTIGTGELFF.

At least ten counts were recorded for this clonotype. The chain recombines TRBV12-3 or TRBV12-4 with TRBJ1-2; D is unresolved. V was trimmed by 1 base and J by 5 bases, leaving 8 bases between them. There are 13 residues in the CDR3. CDR3 coding DNA: TGTGCCAGCAGTTTAGTTCGGGGTTATGGCTACACCTTC. Its protein is CASSLVRGYGYTF.

This clonotype was counted between two and nine times. The V gene is TRBV20-1, the J gene TRBJ2-3, with TRBD2 matching over 9 bases. Trimming cost V 3 bases and J 4 bases; bases outside gene matches: 8. The CDR3 loop spans 15 amino acids. Germline CDR1 and CDR2: DFQATT and SNEGSKA (reference sequence). The CDR3 loop is CSARVPAGGPDTQYF. CDR3 bases: TGCAGTGCTAGGGTTCCAGCGGGGGGACCAGATACGCAGTATTTT.

The table lists this clonotype with many counts. The chain is built from TRBV5-5 and TRBJ2-5; D ambiguous. Germline V gene sequence: CDR1 SGHKS, CDR2 YYEKEE (reference sequence). The CDR3 is 13 residues long. Deletions cut 3 bases from V and 4 bases from J, with 10 bases between. Here the CDR3 reads CASSSAMRETQYF. The CDR3 nucleotides are TGTGCCAGCAGCTCCGCCATGCGAGAGACCCAGTACTTC. The entire variable domain, with the rest obtained from reference TRBV5-5 and TRBJ2-5, is as follows: DAGVTQSPTHLIKTRGQQVTLRCSPISGHKSVSWYQQVLGQGPQFIFQYYEKEERGRGNFPDRFSARQFPNYSSELNVNALLLGDSALYLCASSSAMRETQYFGPGTRLLVL.

This clonotype has just a few counts. The chain employs TRBV4-2 and TRBJ2-3; D is undetermined. The germline gives CDR1 LGHNA, CDR2 YNFKEQ. The CDR3 covers 14 residues. The germline V and J ends were trimmed by 1 base and 5 bases, with 10 bases remaining between them. The CDR3 sequence is CASSQGLPRDTQYF. In DNA, the CDR3 is TGTGCCAGCAGCCAAGGCCTCCCTCGAGATACGCAGTATTTT.

This rearrangement joins TRBV12-3 or TRBV12-4 to TRBJ2-3; TRBD2 matches 12 bases. After removal of 6 bases from V and 6 bases from J, the junction contained 13 bases not matched to a gene. There are 17 residues in the CDR3. The CDR3 region has the DNA TGTGCCAGCAGACCCGGCAATCTAGCGGGGGGGCTGGATACGCAGTATTTT. It is translated as CASRPGNLAGGLDTQYF.

There are many counts of this clonotype. The chain is built from TRBV18 and TRBJ2-7; the D is unclear. Trimming took 4 bases from V and 0 from J, leaving 4 bases between them. The CDR3 is 12 amino acids. Germline CDR1 reads KGHSH; CDR2 reads LQKENI. Written as DNA, the CDR3 is TGTGCCAGCTCACGCCTCTCCTACGAGCAGTACTTC. It codes for CASSRLSYEQYF.

This clonotype was seen ten or more times. This chain uses TRBV11-1 with TRBJ2-7; either TRBD1 or TRBD2 may fit D (5 bases each). The CDR3 loop spans 19 amino acids. With 5 bases removed from V and 0 bases from J, the gap between germline ends came to 26 bases. CDR1 SGHAT and CDR2 FQDESV come from the germline V gene (reference sequence). The CDR3 reads CASSPVYSNRDASSYEQYF. CDR3 DNA sequence: TGTGCCAGCAGCCCTGTCTATAGTAACCGGGACGCAAGCTCCTACGAGCAGTACTTC.

The table lists this clonotype with many counts. The chain employs TRBV9 and TRBJ1-4; D not resolved. Germline CDR1 SGDLS, CDR2 YYNGEE. Deletions cut 4 bases from V and 0 bases from J, with 7 bases between. The CDR3 sequence is 14 residues long. Written as DNA, the CDR3 is TGTGCCAGCAGCATAGGTGCAACTAATGAAAAACTGTTTTTT. This codes for CASSIGATNEKLFF.

This clonotype appeared a few times. V and J are TRBV28 and TRBJ2-7; D uncertain. Trimming shortened V by 2 bases and J by 3 bases, and 8 bases separated the two germline ends. Germline V lookup: CDR1 MDHEN, CDR2 SYDVKM. This CDR3 has 13 residues. The CDR3 nucleotides read TGTGCCAGCAGTTTACGTCTGGGCTACGAGCAGTACTTC. Translating it yields CASSLRLGYEQYF.

This clonotype was recorded many times. V is TRBV6-1 and J is TRBJ2-7; 14 positions agree with TRBD2. The germline V gene encodes CDR1 MNHNS and CDR2 SASEGT. The V and J ends lost 6 bases and 0 bases, in that order; junction bases with no gene match: 4. This CDR3 spans 16 amino acids. CDR3 amino acids: CASSRTSGGTSYEQYF. CDR3 DNA: TGTGCCAGCAGCCGGACTAGCGGGGGGACCTCCTACGAGCAGTACTTC.

CDR3 coding DNA: TGTGCCAGCAGGACCCCGACAGGATTGGACCCCGAAATTAGCAATCAGCCCCAGCATTTT. It specifies CASRTPTGLDPEISNQPQHF. V gene TRBV28 combines with J gene TRBJ1-5, with a weak D call TRBD1 (6 bases). With 6 bases removed from V and 0 bases from J, the gap between germline ends came to 27 bases. CDR1 MDHEN and CDR2 SYDVKM come from the germline V gene. CDR3 length equals 20 residues.

This clonotype has a count of ten or more. The chain combines TRBV24-1 with TRBJ2-1; no firm D call. Germline values: CDR1 KGHDR, CDR2 SFDVKD. CDR3 size: 14 residues. Between the trimmed V and J ends, which lost 2 bases and 2 bases, there was a span of 6 bases. In nucleotides, the CDR3 is TGTGCCACCAGTGATTCCACGCCCTACAATGAGCAGTTCTTC. Translating it yields CATSDSTPYNEQFF.

At least ten counts were recorded for this clonotype. This chain links TRBV6-5 with TRBJ2-1; D tentatively fits TRBD1 or TRBD2 (6 bases each). The CDR3 has 16 residues. Germline V gene data show CDR1 as MNHEY and CDR2 as SVGAGI. Trimming took off 2 bases at V and 2 bases at J, with 13 bases between the two ends. CDR3 region: CASSYEGGLTYNEQFF. In nucleotides, the CDR3 is TGTGCCAGCAGTTACGAAGGGGGGTTAACCTACAATGAGCAGTTCTTC.

The chain employs TRBV20-1 and TRBJ1-1, with a tentative D call TRBD1 (5 bases). The germline gives CDR1 DFQATT, CDR2 SNEGSKA (reference sequence). This CDR3 has 13 residues. Trimming removed 1 base from V and 7 bases from J, with 13 bases in between. The DNA for the CDR3 is TGCAGTGCTAGAGGGGGCGGTTACTTTGAAGCTTTCTTT. Its translation is CSARGGGYFEAFF.

This clonotype was seen a few times. The genes are TRBV7-9 and TRBJ1-2; D is unresolved. The CDR3 loop spans 15 amino acids. The germline gives CDR1 SEHNR, CDR2 FQNEAQ (reference sequence). V was clipped by 2 bases and J by 8 bases, with 18 bases between them. The CDR3 is CASSLFPAPREGYTF. CDR3 in DNA: TGTGCCAGCAGCTTATTCCCAGCACCCCGGGAGGGCTACACCTTC.

V gene TRBV7-6 combines with J gene TRBJ2-2, with 10 bases aligning to TRBD2. Germline CDR1 is SGHVS and CDR2 is FNYEAQ. J gave up 2 bases and V 5 bases, and 5 bases lay outside the gene matches. CDR3 length equals 16 residues. The CDR3 protein is CASSPLAGRNTGELFF. The DNA of the CDR3 is TGTGCCAGCAGCCCACTAGCGGGGAGAAACACCGGGGAGCTGTTTTTT.

This clonotype was detected ten times or more. One end of the junction does not line up with germline, which may come from a read error. The chain employs TRBV12-3 or TRBV12-4 and TRBJ2-7; 8 bases match TRBD1. The CDR3 totals 13 residues. CDR3 nucleotide sequence: TGTGCCAGCAGTTCAAGCAAAGGGACAGGTTGGGTCTTC. Its translation is CASSSSKGTGWVF.

The sample holds many counts of this clonotype. The V and J genes are TRBV5-1 and TRBJ1-1, with 8 bases aligning to TRBD1. Germline V gives CDR1 SGHRS, CDR2 YFSETQ. The ends lost 2 bases at V and 1 base at J; junction bases unmatched: 1. This CDR3 has 14 amino acids. The CDR3 DNA sequence: TGCGCCAGCAGCTTCACAGGGGGGAACACTGAAGCTTTCTTT. Residues: CASSFTGGNTEAFF.

This clonotype showed up many times. The chain links TRBV7-8 to TRBJ2-6; the match to TRBD1 covers 8 bases. CDR1 SGHVS and CDR2 FQNEAQ come from the germline V gene. This CDR3 is built from 18 residues. The ends lost 2 bases at V and 4 bases at J; junction bases unmatched: 10. This CDR3 is CASSLRSGGVSGANVLTF. The CDR3 DNA sequence: TGTGCCAGCAGCTTAAGGTCAGGGGGCGTTTCGGGGGCCAACGTCCTGACTTTC.

This clonotype was picked up a small number of times. This chain links TRBV15 with TRBJ2-2; the D gene is possibly TRBD2 (6 bases). CDR3 length: 15 amino acids. CDR1 is LNHNV, CDR2 YYDKDF, per germline (reference sequence). The ends were cut back, 6 bases at V and 4 bases at J, with 15 bases in the middle. CDR3 sequence (DNA): TGTGCCACCAGACGGCTCGGAGGGGCCACCGGGGAGCTGTTTTTT. This encodes CATRRLGGATGELFF.

In this sample, this clonotype turned up a few times. The gene calls are TRBV5-8 and TRBJ2-1; TRBD2 aligns across 9 bases. This CDR3 is 17 amino acids long. V lost 0 bases to trimming and J lost 7 bases; unmatched junction nucleotides: 11. CDR1 is SGHTS, CDR2 YDEGEE, per germline. CDR3 protein: CASSLVVGLAGTNEQFF. CDR3 bases: TGTGCCAGCAGCTTGGTAGTAGGGCTAGCGGGGACAAATGAGCAGTTCTTC.

This clonotype was seen only a few times. The rearrangement joins TRBV6-1 to TRBJ1-2; D is unresolved. V dropped 6 bases and J dropped 8 bases, with 16 bases sitting between them. The germline V gene encodes CDR1 MNHNS and CDR2 SASEGT. The CDR3 totals 13 residues. The CDR3 region is CASRSGIPGGYTF. CDR3 DNA sequence: TGTGCCAGCAGGTCGGGGATTCCGGGAGGCTACACCTTC.

The rearrangement links TRBV28 to TRBJ2-5, with 7 nucleotides matching TRBD1. The ends lost 6 bases at V and 0 bases at J; junction bases unmatched: 7. Germline V gene data show CDR1 as MDHEN and CDR2 as SYDVKM. CDR3 length equals 15 residues. CDR3 region: CASRWGQTYQETQYF. In DNA form, the CDR3 reads TGTGCCAGCAGATGGGGACAGACGTACCAAGAGACCCAGTACTTC.

This chain connects TRBV10-3 to TRBJ2-7; weak D call: TRBD2 (6 bases). Germline V gene lookup returns CDR1 ENHRY and CDR2 SYGVKD. The CDR3 contains 11 residues. The V and J ends lost 10 bases and 3 bases respectively, with 10 bases between them. CDR3: CASLGGYEQYF. As DNA, the CDR3 is TGTGCCAGCCTGGGAGGCTACGAGCAGTACTTC.

At least ten counts were recorded for this clonotype. The chain has TRBV5-1 and TRBJ2-1, with a tentative D call TRBD2 (6 bases). The CDR3 contains 16 residues. V dropped 0 bases and J dropped 5 bases, with 15 bases sitting between them. Germline CDR1 SGHRS, CDR2 YFSETQ. The CDR3 nucleotides are TGCGCCAGCAGCTTGGGCGGGACCGGGGAAAACAATGAGCAGTTCTTC. Protein sequence: CASSLGGTGENNEQFF.

This clonotype was counted ten times or more. J is TRBJ1-2 and V is TRBV12-3 or TRBV12-4; D uncertain. The V end lost 3 bases, the J end lost 2 bases, and 7 bases lay between the germline ends. CDR3 length equals 13 residues. The CDR3 spells CASSFLRNYGYTF. The CDR3 DNA is TGTGCCAGCAGTTTTCTTCGCAACTATGGCTACACCTTC.